This T cell receptor beta chain was identified in a study of T cell repertoires in ileal Crohn's disease. Regarding the study as a whole: All patients with clonality above 26.8% had endoscopic recurrence.

Around 0.55 micrograms of biopsy DNA per sample underwent TCRB immunosequencing. Sequenced by immunoSEQ multiplex PCR; TCRdb stores in-frame clones only, minus some. Of over 13,000 clones in the sample, around three quarters were seen once. The CDR3 covers 15 residues. Germline lookup yields CDR1 SGHNT and CDR2 YENEEA. The J segment lost 4 bases and the V segment lost 5 bases, leaving 6 bases of the junction unmatched. As regards this clone: What it binds is not known. Other DNA sequences of this sample code for an identical CDR3.

V is TRBV11-3 and J is TRBJ1-3, with 9 nucleotides matching TRBD1. The receptor was isolated from an adult with Crohn's disease. Material for sequencing was ileal tissue. CDR3 sequence: CASSPGQGPGNTIYF. The CDR3 DNA is TGTGCCAGCAGCCCGGGACAGGGACCCGGAAACACCATATATTTT.